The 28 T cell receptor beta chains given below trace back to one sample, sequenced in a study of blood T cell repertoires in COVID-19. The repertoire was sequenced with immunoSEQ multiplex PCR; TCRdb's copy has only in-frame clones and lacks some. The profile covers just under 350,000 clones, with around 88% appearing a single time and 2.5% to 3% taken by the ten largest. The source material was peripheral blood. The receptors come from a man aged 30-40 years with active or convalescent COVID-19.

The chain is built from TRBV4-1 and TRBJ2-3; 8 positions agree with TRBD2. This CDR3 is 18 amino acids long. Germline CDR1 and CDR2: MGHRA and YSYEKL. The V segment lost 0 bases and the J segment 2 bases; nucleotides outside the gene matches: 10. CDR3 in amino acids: CASSQDPLSGRSTDTQYF. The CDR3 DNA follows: TGCGCCAGCAGCCAAGACCCTCTGAGCGGGAGATCCACAGATACGCAGTATTTT.

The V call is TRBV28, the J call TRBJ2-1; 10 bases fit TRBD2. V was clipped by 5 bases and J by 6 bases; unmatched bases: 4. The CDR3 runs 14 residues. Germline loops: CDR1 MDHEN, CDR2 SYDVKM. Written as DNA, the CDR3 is TGTGCCAGCAGTCCCCCTAGCGGGAGCAATGAGCAGTTCTTC. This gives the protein CASSPPSGSNEQFF.

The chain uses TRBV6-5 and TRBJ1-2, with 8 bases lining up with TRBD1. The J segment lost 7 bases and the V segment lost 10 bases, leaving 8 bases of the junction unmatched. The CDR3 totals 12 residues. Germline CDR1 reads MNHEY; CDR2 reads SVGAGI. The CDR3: CATSGGAGGYTF. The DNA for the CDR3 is TGTGCCACGTCAGGGGGCGCAGGTGGCTACACCTTC.

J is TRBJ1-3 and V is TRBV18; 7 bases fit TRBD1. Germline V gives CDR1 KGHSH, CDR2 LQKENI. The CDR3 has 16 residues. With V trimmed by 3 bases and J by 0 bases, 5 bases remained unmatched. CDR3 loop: CASSPTQGTSGNTIYF. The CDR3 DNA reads TGTGCCAGCTCACCGACACAGGGGACCTCTGGAAACACCATATATTTT. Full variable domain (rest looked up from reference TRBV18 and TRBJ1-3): NAGVMQNPRHLVRRRGQEARLRCSPMKGHSHVYWYRQLPEEGLKFMVYLQKENIIDESGMPKERFSAEFPKEGPSILRIQQVVRGDSAAYFCASSPTQGTSGNTIYFGEGSWLTVV.

As DNA, the CDR3 is TGTGCCTGGAGTAGGAGGGAATCGAACTATGGCTACACCTTC. It encodes CAWSRRESNYGYTF. J is TRBJ1-2 and V is TRBV30; no clear D. The V end was cut by 2 bases, the J end by 2 bases, with 12 bases between. This CDR3 is 14 amino acids long. Germline-derived CDR1 and CDR2 are GTSNPN and SVGIG (reference sequence).

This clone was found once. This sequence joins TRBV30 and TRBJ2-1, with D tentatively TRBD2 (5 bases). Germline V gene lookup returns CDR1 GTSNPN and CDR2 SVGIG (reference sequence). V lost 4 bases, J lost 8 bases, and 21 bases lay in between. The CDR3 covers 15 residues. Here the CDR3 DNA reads TGTGCCTGGACCCCCCGCGCCGGACTGACGCATGAGCAGTTCTTC. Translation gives CAWTPRAGLTHEQFF.

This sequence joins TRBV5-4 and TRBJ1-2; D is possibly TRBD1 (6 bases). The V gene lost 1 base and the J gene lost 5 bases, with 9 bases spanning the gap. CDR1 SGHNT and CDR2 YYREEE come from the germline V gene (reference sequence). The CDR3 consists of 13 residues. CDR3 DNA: TGTGCCAGCAGCTTGCAGGGGATTTATGGCTACACCTTC. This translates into CASSLQGIYGYTF.

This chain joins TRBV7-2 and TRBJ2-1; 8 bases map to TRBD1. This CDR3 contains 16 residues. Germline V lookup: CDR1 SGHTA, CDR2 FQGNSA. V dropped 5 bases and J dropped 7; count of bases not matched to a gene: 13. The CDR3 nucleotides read TGTGCCAGCAGCCCACAGACAGGGGCCCATGGGAATGAGCAGTTCTTC. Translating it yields CASSPQTGAHGNEQFF. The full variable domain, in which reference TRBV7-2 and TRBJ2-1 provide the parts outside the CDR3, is GAGVSQSPSNKVTEKGKDVELRCDPISGHTALYWYRQSLGQGLEFLIYFQGNSAPDKSGLPSDRFSAERTGGSVSTLTIQRTQQEDSAVYLCASSPQTGAHGNEQFFGPGTRLTVL.

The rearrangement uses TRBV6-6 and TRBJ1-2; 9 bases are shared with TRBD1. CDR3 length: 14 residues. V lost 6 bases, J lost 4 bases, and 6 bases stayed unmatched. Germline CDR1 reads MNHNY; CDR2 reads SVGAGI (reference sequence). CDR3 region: CASSLGQGRYGYTF. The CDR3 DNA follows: TGTGCCAGCAGCCTGGGACAGGGCCGCTATGGCTACACCTTC.

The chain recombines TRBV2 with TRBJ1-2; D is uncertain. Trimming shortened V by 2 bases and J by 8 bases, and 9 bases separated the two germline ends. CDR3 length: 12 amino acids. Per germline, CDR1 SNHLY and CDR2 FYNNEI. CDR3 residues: CASSELVGGYTF. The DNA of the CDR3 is TGTGCCAGCAGTGAATTGGTCGGGGGCTACACCTTC.

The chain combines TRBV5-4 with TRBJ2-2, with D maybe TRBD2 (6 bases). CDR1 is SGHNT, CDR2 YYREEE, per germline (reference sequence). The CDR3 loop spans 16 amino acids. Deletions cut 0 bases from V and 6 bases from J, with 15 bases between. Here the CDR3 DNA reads TGTGCCAGCAGCTTGGACAGTTTGGCGGGGTCCGGGGAGCTGTTTTTT. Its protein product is CASSLDSLAGSGELFF. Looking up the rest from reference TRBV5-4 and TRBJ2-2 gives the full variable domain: ETGVTQSPTHLIKTRGQQVTLRCSSQSGHNTVSWYQQALGQGPQFIFQYYREEENGRGNFPPRFSGLQFPNYSSELNVNALELDDSALYLCASSLDSLAGSGELFFGEGSRLTVL.

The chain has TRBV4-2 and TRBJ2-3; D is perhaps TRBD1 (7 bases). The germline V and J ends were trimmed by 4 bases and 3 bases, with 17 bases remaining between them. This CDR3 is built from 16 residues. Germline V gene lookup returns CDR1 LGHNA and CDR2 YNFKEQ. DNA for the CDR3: TGTGCCAGCAGCCCCCAGGGGGGCGGGGAGACAGATACGCAGTATTTT. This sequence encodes CASSPQGGGETDTQYF.

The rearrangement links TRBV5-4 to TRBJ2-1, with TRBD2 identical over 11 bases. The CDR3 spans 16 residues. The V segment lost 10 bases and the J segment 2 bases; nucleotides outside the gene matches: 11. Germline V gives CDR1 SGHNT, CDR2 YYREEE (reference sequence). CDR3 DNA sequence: TGTGCCTGCGCCGGGCTAGCGGGGGGACCCTACAATGAGCAGTTCTTC. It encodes CACAGLAGGPYNEQFF.

The CDR3 protein is CASSADRQNTEAFF. CDR3 nucleotide sequence: TGTGCCAGCAGCGCCGACAGACAGAACACTGAAGCTTTCTTT. V gene TRBV5-4 combines with J gene TRBJ1-1; a weak D match, TRBD1 (5 bases). The V and J ends lost 4 bases and 1 base respectively, with 11 bases between them. Germline CDR1 and CDR2: SGHNT and YYREEE (reference sequence). The CDR3 totals 14 residues.

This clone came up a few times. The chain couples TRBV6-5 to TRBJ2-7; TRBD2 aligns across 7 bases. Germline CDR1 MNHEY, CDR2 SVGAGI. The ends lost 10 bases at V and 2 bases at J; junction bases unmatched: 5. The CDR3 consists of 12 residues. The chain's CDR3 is CATAGTTYEQYF. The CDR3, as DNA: TGTGCCACTGCTGGGACTACCTACGAGCAGTACTTC.

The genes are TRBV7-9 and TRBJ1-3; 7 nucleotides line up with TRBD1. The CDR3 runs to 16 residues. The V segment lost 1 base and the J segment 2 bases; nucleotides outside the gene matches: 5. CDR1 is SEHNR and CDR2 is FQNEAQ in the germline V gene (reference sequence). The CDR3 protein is CASSLGDRVAGNTIYF. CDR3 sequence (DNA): TGTGCCAGCAGCTTAGGTGACAGGGTGGCTGGAAACACCATATATTTT.

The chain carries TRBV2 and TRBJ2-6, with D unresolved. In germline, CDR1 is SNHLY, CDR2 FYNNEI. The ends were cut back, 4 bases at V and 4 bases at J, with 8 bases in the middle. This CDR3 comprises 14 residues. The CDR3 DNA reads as TGTGCCAGCAGTGTAGGCGGCGGGGCCAACGTCCTGACTTTC. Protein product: CASSVGGGANVLTF.

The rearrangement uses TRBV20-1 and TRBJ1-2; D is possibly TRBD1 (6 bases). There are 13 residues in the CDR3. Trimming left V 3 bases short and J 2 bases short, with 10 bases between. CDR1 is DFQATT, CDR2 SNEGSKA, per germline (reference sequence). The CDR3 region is CSASVGGNYGYTF. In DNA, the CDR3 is TGCAGTGCTAGTGTTGGGGGCAACTATGGCTACACCTTC.

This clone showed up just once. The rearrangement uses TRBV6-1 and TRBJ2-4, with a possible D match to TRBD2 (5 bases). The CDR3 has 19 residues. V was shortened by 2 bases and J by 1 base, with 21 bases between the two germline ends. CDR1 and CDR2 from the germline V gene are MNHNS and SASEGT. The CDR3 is CASSESSGGGWVAKNIQYF. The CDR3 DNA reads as TGTGCCAGCAGTGAATCGAGTGGTGGAGGCTGGGTGGCCAAAAACATTCAGTACTTC.

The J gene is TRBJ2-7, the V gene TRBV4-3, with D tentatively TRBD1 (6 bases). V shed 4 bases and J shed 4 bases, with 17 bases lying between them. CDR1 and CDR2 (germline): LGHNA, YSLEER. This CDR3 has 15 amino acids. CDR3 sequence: CASSPGVGVDYEQYF. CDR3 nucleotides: TGCGCCAGCAGCCCAGGGGTGGGAGTTGATTACGAGCAGTACTTC.

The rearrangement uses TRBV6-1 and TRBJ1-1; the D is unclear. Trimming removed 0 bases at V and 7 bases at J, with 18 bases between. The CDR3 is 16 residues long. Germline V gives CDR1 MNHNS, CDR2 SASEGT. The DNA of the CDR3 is TGTGCCAGCAGTGAAGCGCCCCCGATCTACCCAATTGAAGCTTTCTTT. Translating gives CASSEAPPIYPIEAFF.

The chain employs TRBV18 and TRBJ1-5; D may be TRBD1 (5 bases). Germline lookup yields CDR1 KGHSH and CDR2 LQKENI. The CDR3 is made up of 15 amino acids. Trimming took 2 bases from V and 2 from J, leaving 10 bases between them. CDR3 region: CASSPGPGGNQPQHF. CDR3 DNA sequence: TGTGCCAGCTCACCAGGTCCGGGGGGCAATCAGCCCCAGCATTTT.

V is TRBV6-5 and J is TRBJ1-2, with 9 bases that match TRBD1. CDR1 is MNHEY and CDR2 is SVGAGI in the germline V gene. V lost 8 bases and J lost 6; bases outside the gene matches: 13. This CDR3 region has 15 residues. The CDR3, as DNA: TGTGCCAGCGTGGGGACGGACAGGGGATATAATGGCTACACCTTC. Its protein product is CASVGTDRGYNGYTF.

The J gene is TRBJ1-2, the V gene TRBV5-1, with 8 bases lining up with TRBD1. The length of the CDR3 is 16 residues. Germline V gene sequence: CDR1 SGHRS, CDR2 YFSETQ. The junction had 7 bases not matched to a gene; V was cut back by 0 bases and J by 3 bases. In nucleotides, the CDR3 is TGCGCCAGCAGCTTGGGGGGGACAGGTCGGGACTATGGCTACACCTTC. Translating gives CASSLGGTGRDYGYTF.

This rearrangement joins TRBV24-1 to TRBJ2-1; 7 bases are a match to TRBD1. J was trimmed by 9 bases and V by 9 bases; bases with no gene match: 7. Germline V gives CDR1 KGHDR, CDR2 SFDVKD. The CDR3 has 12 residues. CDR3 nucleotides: TGTGCCACCCTGGGGCCAGGGGGTGAGCAGTTCTTC. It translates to CATLGPGGEQFF.

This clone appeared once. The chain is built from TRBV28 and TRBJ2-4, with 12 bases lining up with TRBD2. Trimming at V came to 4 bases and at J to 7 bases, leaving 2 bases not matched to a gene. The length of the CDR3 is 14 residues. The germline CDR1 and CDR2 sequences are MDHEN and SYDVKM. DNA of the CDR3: TGTGCCAGCAGTTCGACTAGCGGGAGTAACATTCAGTACTTC. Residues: CASSSTSGSNIQYF.

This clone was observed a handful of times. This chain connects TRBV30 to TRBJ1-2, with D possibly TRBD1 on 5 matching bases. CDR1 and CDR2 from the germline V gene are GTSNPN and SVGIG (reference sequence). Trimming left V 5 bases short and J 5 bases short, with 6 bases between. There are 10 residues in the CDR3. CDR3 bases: TGTGCCTGGGGGACTTATGGCTACACCTTC. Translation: CAWGTYGYTF.

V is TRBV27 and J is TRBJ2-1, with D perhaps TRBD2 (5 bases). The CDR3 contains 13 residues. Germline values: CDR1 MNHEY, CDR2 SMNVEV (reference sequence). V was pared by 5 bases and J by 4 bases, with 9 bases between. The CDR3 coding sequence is TGTGCCAGCAGTATAACTAGATACAATGAGCAGTTCTTC. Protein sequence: CASSITRYNEQFF.